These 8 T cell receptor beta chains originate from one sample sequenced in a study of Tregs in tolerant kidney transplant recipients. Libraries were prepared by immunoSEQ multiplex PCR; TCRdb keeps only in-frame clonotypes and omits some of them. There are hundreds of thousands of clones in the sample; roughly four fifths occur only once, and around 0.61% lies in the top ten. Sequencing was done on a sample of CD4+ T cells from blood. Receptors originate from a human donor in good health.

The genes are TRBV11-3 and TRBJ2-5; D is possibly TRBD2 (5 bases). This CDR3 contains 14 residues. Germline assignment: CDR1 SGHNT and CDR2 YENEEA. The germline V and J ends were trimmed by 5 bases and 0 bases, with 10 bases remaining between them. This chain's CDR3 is CASSRAGYQETQYF. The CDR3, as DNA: TGTGCCAGCAGCAGGGCGGGTTACCAAGAGACCCAGTACTTC.

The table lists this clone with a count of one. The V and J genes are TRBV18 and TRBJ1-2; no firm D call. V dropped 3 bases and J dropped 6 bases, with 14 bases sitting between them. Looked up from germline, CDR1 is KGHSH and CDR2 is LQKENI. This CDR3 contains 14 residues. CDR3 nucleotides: TGTGCCAGCTCACCGGGAAATAACGGGGATGGCTACACCTTC. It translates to CASSPGNNGDGYTF.

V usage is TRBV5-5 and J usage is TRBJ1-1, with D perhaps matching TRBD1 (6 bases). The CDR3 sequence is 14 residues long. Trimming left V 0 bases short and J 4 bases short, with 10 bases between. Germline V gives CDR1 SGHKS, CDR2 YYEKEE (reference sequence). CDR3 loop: CASSLGQGSTEAFF. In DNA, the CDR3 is TGTGCCAGCAGCTTGGGGCAGGGGAGCACTGAAGCTTTCTTT.

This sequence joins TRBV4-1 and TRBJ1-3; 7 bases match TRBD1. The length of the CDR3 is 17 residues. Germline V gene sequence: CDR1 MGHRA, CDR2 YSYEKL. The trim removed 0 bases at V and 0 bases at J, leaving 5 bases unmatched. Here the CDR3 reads CASSQDWDRNSGNTIYF. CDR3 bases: TGCGCCAGCAGCCAAGATTGGGACAGAAACTCTGGAAACACCATATATTTT.

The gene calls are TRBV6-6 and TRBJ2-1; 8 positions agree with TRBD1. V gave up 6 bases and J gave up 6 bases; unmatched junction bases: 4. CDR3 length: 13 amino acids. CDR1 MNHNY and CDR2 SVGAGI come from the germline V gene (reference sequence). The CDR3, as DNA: TGTGCCAGCAGGAGACAGGGGAGCAATGAGCAGTTCTTC. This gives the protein CASRRQGSNEQFF.

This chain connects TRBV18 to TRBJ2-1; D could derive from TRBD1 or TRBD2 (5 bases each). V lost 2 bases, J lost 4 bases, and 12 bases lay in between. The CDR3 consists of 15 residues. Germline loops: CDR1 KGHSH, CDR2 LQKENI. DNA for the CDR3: TGTGCCAGCTCACCAAACCGGGACGGATACAATGAGCAGTTCTTC. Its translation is CASSPNRDGYNEQFF. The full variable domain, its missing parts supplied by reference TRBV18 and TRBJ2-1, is NAGVMQNPRHLVRRRGQEARLRCSPMKGHSHVYWYRQLPEEGLKFMVYLQKENIIDESGMPKERFSAEFPKEGPSILRIQQVVRGDSAAYFCASSPNRDGYNEQFFGPGTRLTVL.

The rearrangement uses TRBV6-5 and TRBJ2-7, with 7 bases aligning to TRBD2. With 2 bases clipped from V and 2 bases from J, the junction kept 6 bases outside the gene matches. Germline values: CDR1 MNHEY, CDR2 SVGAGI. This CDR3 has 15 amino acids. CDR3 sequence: CASSYAGLRTYEQYF. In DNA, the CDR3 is TGTGCCAGCAGTTACGCGGGACTAAGGACCTACGAGCAGTACTTC.

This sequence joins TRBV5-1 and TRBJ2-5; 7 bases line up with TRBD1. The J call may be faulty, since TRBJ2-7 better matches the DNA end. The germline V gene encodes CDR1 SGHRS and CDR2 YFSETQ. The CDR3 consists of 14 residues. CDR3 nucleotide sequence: TGCGCCAGCAGCTTGCAGGGGGTTGACTACGAGCAGTACTTC. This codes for CASSLQGVDYEQYF.